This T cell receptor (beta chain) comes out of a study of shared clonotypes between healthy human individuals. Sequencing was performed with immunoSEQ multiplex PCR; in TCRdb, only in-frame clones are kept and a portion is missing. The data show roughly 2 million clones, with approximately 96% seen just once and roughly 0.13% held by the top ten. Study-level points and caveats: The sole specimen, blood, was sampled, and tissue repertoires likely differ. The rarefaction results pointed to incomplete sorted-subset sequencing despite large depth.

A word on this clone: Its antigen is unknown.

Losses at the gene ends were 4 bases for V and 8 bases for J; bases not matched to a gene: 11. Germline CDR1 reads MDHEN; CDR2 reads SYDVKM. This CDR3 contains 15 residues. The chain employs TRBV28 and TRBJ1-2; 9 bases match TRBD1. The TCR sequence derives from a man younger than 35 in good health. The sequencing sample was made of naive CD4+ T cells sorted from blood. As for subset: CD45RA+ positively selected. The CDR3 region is CASSSGDRERFGYTF. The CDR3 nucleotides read TGTGCCAGCAGTTCCGGGGACAGGGAGAGGTTCGGCTACACCTTC.